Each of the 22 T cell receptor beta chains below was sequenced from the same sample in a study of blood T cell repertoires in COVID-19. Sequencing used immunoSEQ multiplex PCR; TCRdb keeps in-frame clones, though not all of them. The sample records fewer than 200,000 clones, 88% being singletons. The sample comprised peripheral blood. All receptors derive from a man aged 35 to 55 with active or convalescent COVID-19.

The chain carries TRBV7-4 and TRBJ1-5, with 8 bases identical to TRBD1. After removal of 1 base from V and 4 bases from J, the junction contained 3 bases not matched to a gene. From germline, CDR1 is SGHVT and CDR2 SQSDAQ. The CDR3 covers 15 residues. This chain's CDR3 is CASSLERTGNQPQHF. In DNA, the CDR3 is TGTGCCAGCAGCTTAGAACGGACAGGGAATCAGCCCCAGCATTTT.

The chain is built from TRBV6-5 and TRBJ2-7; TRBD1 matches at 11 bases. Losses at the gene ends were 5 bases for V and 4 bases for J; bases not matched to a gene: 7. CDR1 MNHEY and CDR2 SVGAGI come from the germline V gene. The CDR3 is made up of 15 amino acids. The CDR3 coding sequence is TGTGCCAGCAGTCAATCGGGACAGGGGGTATACGAGCAGTACTTC. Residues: CASSQSGQGVYEQYF.

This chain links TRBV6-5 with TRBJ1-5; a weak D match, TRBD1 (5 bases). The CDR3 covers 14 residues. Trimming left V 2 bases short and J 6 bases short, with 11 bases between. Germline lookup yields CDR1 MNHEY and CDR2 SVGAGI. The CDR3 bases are TGTGCCAGCAGTTACGGGAGGGGAGCTCAGCCCCAGCATTTT. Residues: CASSYGRGAQPQHF.

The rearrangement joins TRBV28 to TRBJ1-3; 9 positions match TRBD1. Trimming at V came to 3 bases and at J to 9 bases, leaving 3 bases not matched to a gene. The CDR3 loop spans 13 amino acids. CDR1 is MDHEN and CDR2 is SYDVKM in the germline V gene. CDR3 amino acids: CASSLGQGATIYF. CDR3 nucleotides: TGTGCCAGCAGTTTGGGACAGGGTGCCACCATATATTTT.

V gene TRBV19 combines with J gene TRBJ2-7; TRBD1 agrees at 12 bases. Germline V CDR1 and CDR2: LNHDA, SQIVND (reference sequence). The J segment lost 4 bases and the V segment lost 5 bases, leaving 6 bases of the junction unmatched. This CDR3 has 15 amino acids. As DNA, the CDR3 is TGTGCCAGTAGTCCCGGGACAGGGGGCCGTTACGAGCAGTACTTC. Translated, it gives CASSPGTGGRYEQYF.

CDR3 DNA sequence: TGCAGTGCTACCCTAAAAAACATTCAGTACTTC. Amino acids: CSATLKNIQYF. The V and J genes are TRBV20-1 and TRBJ2-4; D is undetermined. The CDR3 is 11 amino acids. V lost 4 bases to trimming and J lost 4 bases, with 5 bases between them. Germline V gives CDR1 DFQATT, CDR2 SNEGSKA (reference sequence).

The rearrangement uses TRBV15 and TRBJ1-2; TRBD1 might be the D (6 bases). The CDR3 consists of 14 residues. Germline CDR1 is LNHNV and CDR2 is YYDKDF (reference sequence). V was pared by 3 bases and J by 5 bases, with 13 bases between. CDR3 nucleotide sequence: TGTGCCACCAGCAGGGAGACAGGCGCATATGGCTACACCTTC. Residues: CATSRETGAYGYTF.

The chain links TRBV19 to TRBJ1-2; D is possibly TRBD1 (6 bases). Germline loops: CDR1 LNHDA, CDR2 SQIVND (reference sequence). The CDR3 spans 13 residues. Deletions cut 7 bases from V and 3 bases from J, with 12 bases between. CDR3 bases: TGTGCCAGTACCCAGACAGGAGACTATGGCTACACCTTC. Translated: CASTQTGDYGYTF.

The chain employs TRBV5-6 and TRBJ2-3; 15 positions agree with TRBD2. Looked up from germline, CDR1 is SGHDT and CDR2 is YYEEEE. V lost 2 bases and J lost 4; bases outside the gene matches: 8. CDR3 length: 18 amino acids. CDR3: CASSFVGLAGGPSDTQYF. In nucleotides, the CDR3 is TGTGCCAGCAGCTTTGTCGGACTAGCGGGAGGGCCCTCAGATACGCAGTATTTT.

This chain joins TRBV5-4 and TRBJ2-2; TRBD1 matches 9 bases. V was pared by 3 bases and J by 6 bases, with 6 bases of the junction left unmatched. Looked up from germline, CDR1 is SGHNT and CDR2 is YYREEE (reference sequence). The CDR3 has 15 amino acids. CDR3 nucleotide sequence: TGTGCCAGCAGCTGGGGACAGGGTACTCCCGGGGAGCTGTTTTTT. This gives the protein CASSWGQGTPGELFF. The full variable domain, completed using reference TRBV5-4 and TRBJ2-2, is ETGVTQSPTHLIKTRGQQVTLRCSSQSGHNTVSWYQQALGQGPQFIFQYYREEENGRGNFPPRFSGLQFPNYSSELNVNALELDDSALYLCASSWGQGTPGELFFGEGSRLTVL.

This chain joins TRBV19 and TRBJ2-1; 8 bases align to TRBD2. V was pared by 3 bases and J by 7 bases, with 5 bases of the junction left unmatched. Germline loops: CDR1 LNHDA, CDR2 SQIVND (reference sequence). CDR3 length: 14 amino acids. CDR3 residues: CASSIYREGNEQFF. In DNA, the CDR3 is TGTGCCAGTAGTATCTATCGGGAGGGGAATGAGCAGTTCTTC. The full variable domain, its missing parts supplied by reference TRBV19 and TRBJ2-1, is DGGITQSPKYLFRKEGQNVTLSCEQNLNHDAMYWYRQDPGQGLRLIYYSQIVNDFQKGDIAEGYSVSREKKESFPLTVTSAQKNPTAFYLCASSIYREGNEQFFGPGTRLTVL.

The CDR3 here is CASSSGRGGGFITEAFF. The CDR3 DNA reads TGTGCCAGCAGCTCTGGGCGCGGAGGGGGCTTTATTACTGAAGCTTTCTTT. This chain uses TRBV5-4 with TRBJ1-1; 7 nucleotides agree with TRBD1. CDR3 length equals 17 residues. V trimming: 3 bases; J trimming: 5 bases; junction bases outside the gene matches: 16. The germline CDR1 and CDR2 sequences are SGHNT and YYREEE (reference sequence). Supplemented by reference TRBV5-4 and TRBJ1-1, the full variable domain reads ETGVTQSPTHLIKTRGQQVTLRCSSQSGHNTVSWYQQALGQGPQFIFQYYREEENGRGNFPPRFSGLQFPNYSSELNVNALELDDSALYLCASSSGRGGGFITEAFFGQGTRLTVV.

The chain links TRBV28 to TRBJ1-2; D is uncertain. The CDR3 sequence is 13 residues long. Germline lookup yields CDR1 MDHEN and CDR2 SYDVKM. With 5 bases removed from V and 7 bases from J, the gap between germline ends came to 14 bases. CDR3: CASSPRSGFGYTF. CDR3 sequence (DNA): TGTGCCAGCAGTCCTCGGAGCGGGTTTGGCTACACCTTC.

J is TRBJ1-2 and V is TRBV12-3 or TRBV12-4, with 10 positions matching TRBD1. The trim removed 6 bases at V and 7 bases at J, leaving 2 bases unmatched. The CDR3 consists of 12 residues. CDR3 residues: CASRTGGAGYTF. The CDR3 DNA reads TGTGCCAGCAGGACAGGGGGCGCTGGCTACACCTTC.

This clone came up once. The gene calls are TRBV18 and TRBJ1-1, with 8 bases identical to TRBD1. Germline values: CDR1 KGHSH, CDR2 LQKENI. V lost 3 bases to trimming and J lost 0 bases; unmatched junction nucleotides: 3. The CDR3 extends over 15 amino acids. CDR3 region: CASSPGQAMNTEAFF. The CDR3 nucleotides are TGTGCCAGCTCACCGGGACAGGCAATGAACACTGAAGCTTTCTTT.

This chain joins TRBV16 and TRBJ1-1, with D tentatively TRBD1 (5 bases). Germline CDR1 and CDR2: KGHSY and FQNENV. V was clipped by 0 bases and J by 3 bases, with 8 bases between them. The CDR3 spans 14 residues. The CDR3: CASSQSIRDTEAFF. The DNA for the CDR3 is TGTGCCAGCAGCCAATCGATCAGGGACACTGAAGCTTTCTTT.

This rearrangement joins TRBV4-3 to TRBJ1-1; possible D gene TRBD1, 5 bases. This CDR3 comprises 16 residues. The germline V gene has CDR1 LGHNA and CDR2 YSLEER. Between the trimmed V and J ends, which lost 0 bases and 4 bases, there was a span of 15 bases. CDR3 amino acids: CASSQDRLGQTTEAFF. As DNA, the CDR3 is TGCGCCAGCAGCCAAGATCGACTTGGACAAACCACTGAAGCTTTCTTT.

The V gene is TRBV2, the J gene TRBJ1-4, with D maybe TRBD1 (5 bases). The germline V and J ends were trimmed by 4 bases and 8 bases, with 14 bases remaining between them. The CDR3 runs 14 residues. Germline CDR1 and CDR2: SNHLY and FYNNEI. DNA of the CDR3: TGTGCCAGCAGTGTGGTAGGGGTCGAAGAAAAACTGTTTTTT. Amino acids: CASSVVGVEEKLFF.

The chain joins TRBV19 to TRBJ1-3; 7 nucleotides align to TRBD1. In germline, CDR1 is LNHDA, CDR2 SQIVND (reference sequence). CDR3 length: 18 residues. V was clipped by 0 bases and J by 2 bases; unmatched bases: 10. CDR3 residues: CASSIDHGSGGPGNTIYF. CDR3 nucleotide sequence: TGTGCCAGTAGTATAGATCATGGGTCAGGGGGTCCTGGAAACACCATATATTTT. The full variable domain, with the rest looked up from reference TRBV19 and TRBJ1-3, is DGGITQSPKYLFRKEGQNVTLSCEQNLNHDAMYWYRQDPGQGLRLIYYSQIVNDFQKGDIAEGYSVSREKKESFPLTVTSAQKNPTAFYLCASSIDHGSGGPGNTIYFGEGSWLTVV.

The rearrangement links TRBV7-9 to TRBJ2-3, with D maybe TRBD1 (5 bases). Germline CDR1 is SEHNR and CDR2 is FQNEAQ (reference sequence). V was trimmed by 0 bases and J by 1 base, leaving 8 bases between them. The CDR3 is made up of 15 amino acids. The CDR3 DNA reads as TGTGCCAGCAGCTTAGCCTGGGGCCGCACAGATACGCAGTATTTT. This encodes CASSLAWGRTDTQYF.

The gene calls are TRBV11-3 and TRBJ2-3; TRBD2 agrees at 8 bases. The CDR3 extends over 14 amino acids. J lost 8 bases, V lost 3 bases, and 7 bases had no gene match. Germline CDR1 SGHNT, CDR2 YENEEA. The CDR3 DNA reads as TGTGCCAGCAGCTTTAGCGGGGCGGAAGGTACGCAGTATTTT. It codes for CASSFSGAEGTQYF.

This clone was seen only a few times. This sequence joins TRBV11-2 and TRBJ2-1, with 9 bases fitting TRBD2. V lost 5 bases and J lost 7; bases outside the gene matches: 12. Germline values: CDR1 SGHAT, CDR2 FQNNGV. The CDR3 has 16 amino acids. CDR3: CASSPPGTSMGNEQFF. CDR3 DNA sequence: TGTGCCAGCAGCCCCCCCGGGACTAGCATGGGGAATGAGCAGTTCTTC.